These T cell receptor beta chains were read from a single sample in a study of T cells after yellow fever vaccination. Each CDR3 protein gets one entry after TCRdb re-called the 5' RACE reads with MiXCR. The table shows under 500,000 distinct CDR3 sequences, with around a sixth occurring only once. The sample consisted of PBMCs, taken before the yellow fever booster vaccination. The origin of the receptors is a man between 18 and 29 years old who received the YFV17D yellow fever vaccine. Both conserved end residues are part of each CDR3. Fields, in order: J gene, clone size, D gene, CDR3 length, V gene, CDR3 DNA, CDR3 protein. A D gene is named only where the DNA matches it firmly. Expanded clones are given a class, and other clones once, few, many or no size at all.

J gene: TRBJ2-5; clone size: .; D gene: .; CDR3 length: 13; V gene: TRBV20-1; CDR3 DNA: TGCAGTGCTAAAAGACTCTCAGGGGAGACCCAGTACTTC; CDR3 protein: CSAKRLSGETQYF
J gene: TRBJ2-7; clone size: few; D gene: TRBD1; CDR3 length: 14; V gene: TRBV2; CDR3 DNA: TGTGCCAGCAGAGCCGGGACAGGGGTTTACGAGCAGTACTTC; CDR3 protein: CASRAGTGVYEQYF
J gene: TRBJ1-3; clone size: few; D gene: .; CDR3 length: 12; V gene: TRBV20-1; CDR3 DNA: TGCAGTGCTCCCCGCAGAGGAAACACCATATATTTT; CDR3 protein: CSAPRRGNTIYF
J gene: TRBJ2-5; clone size: few; D gene: .; CDR3 length: 13; V gene: TRBV7-9; CDR3 DNA: TGTGCCAGCAGCGGAACCTGGGAAGAGACCCAGTACTTC; CDR3 protein: CASSGTWEETQYF
J gene: TRBJ1-6; clone size: few; D gene: .; CDR3 length: 13; V gene: TRBV9; CDR3 DNA: TGTGCCAGCAGCTATGTATCTGATTCACCCCTCCACTTT; CDR3 protein: CASSYVSDSPLHF
J gene: TRBJ1-1; clone size: few; D gene: .; CDR3 length: 13; V gene: TRBV9; CDR3 DNA: TGTGCCAGCAGCGCCCATACGAACACTGAAGCTTTCTTT; CDR3 protein: CASSAHTNTEAFF
J gene: TRBJ2-1; clone size: .; D gene: .; CDR3 length: 14; V gene: TRBV5-1; CDR3 DNA: TGCGCCAGCAGCTTGGAGGGGTCGGGGTATGAGCAGTTCTTC; CDR3 protein: CASSLEGSGYEQFF
J gene: TRBJ2-2; clone size: .; D gene: .; CDR3 length: 14; V gene: TRBV20-1; CDR3 DNA: TGCAGTGCTAGATCCAGGGTGGTCACCGGGGAGCTGTTTTTT; CDR3 protein: CSARSRVVTGELFF
J gene: TRBJ2-2; clone size: many; D gene: TRBD1; CDR3 length: 15; V gene: TRBV7-3; CDR3 DNA: TGTGCCAGCAGCTTCGCCGGGACAGAGACGGGGGAGCTGTTTTTT; CDR3 protein: CASSFAGTETGELFF
J gene: TRBJ2-1; clone size: few; D gene: .; CDR3 length: 16; V gene: TRBV4-2; CDR3 DNA: TGTGCCAGCAGCAAAGGGGGGGGTGACTCCTACAATGAGCAGTTCTTC; CDR3 protein: CASSKGGGDSYNEQFF
J gene: TRBJ2-5; clone size: .; D gene: .; CDR3 length: 14; V gene: TRBV5-1; CDR3 DNA: TGCGCCAGCAGACGTTCGGACCTCCTGGAGACCCAGTACTTC; CDR3 protein: CASRRSDLLETQYF
J gene: TRBJ1-5; clone size: .; D gene: .; CDR3 length: 16; V gene: TRBV2; CDR3 DNA: TGTGCCAGCAGTGAAGGGGGATACGGGGGCAATCAGCCCCAGCATTTT; CDR3 protein: CASSEGGYGGNQPQHF
J gene: TRBJ2-5; clone size: .; D gene: .; CDR3 length: 13; V gene: TRBV4-3; CDR3 DNA: TGCGCCAGCAGCCAAGGAGGGCGGGGGACCCAGTACTTC; CDR3 protein: CASSQGGRGTQYF
J gene: TRBJ2-5; clone size: .; D gene: .; CDR3 length: 15; V gene: TRBV18; CDR3 DNA: TGTGCCAGCTCACCGAAGGGTGGAGACCAAGAGACCCAGTACTTC; CDR3 protein: CASSPKGGDQETQYF
J gene: TRBJ1-2; clone size: few; D gene: .; CDR3 length: 13; V gene: TRBV23-1; CDR3 DNA: TGCGCCAGCAGTCAATCTGAAAGGGGCGGCTACACCTTC; CDR3 protein: CASSQSERGGYTF
J gene: TRBJ1-1; clone size: .; D gene: .; CDR3 length: 13; V gene: TRBV20-1; CDR3 DNA: TGCAGTGCTAGATCGACAGAGAACACTGAAGCTTTCTTT; CDR3 protein: CSARSTENTEAFF
J gene: TRBJ2-3; clone size: .; D gene: TRBD2; CDR3 length: 16; V gene: TRBV12-3/TRBV12-4; CDR3 DNA: TGTGCCAGCAGCGCAGCGGGGGGCTTCAGCACAGATACGCAGTATTTT; CDR3 protein: CASSAAGGFSTDTQYF
J gene: TRBJ2-3; clone size: .; D gene: TRBD2; CDR3 length: 15; V gene: TRBV18; CDR3 DNA: TGTGCCAGCTCATGGTCCGGGGGGGGCACAGATACGCAGTATTTT; CDR3 protein: CASSWSGGGTDTQYF
J gene: TRBJ1-1; clone size: .; D gene: TRBD1; CDR3 length: 15; V gene: TRBV4-3; CDR3 DNA: TGCGCCAGCAGCCAAGGGACAGGGGTGAACACTGAAGCTTTCTTT; CDR3 protein: CASSQGTGVNTEAFF
J gene: TRBJ1-1; clone size: few; D gene: .; CDR3 length: 14; V gene: TRBV5-1; CDR3 DNA: TGCGCCAGCAGCCGAGGACCGCGGAACACTGAAGCTTTCTTT; CDR3 protein: CASSRGPRNTEAFF
J gene: TRBJ2-6; clone size: few; D gene: TRBD1; CDR3 length: 19; V gene: TRBV6-1; CDR3 DNA: TGTGCCAGCAGGCGGATTCATGGGACAGGGGGCTCTGGGGCCAACGTCCTGACTTTC; CDR3 protein: CASRRIHGTGGSGANVLTF
J gene: TRBJ2-3; clone size: few; D gene: .; CDR3 length: 16; V gene: TRBV5-1; CDR3 DNA: TGCGCCAGCAGCTTGGTCGGCGGGGCAAGCACAGATACGCAGTATTTT; CDR3 protein: CASSLVGGASTDTQYF
J gene: TRBJ1-1; clone size: .; D gene: .; CDR3 length: 13; V gene: TRBV7-2; CDR3 DNA: TGTGCCAGCAGTAACGGACGGAACACTGAAGCTTTCTTT; CDR3 protein: CASSNGRNTEAFF
J gene: TRBJ1-1; clone size: .; D gene: .; CDR3 length: 14; V gene: TRBV6-2/TRBV6-3; CDR3 DNA: TGTGCCAGCAGAAGCGACAGTCTGAACACTGAAGCTTTCTTT; CDR3 protein: CASRSDSLNTEAFF
J gene: TRBJ2-1; clone size: few; D gene: .; CDR3 length: 15; V gene: TRBV4-3; CDR3 DNA: TGCGCCAGCATTCAAGACTCCGGGGGCTGGGGTGAGCAGTTCTTC; CDR3 protein: CASIQDSGGWGEQFF
J gene: TRBJ2-7; clone size: .; D gene: TRBD1; CDR3 length: 14; V gene: TRBV11-1; CDR3 DNA: TGTGCCAGCAGCTTAAACAGGGGGATGGGCGAGCAGTACTTC; CDR3 protein: CASSLNRGMGEQYF
J gene: TRBJ2-1; clone size: many; D gene: .; CDR3 length: 16; V gene: TRBV7-8; CDR3 DNA: TGTGCCAGCAGTCAAGGGCGCGGGGCCAAGGTTGGTGAGCAGTTCTTC; CDR3 protein: CASSQGRGAKVGEQFF
J gene: TRBJ1-3; clone size: .; D gene: .; CDR3 length: 19; V gene: TRBV4-1; CDR3 DNA: TGCGCCAGCAGCCAAGTTGCCGGGTCCTACCCAATCTCTGGAAACACCATATATTTT; CDR3 protein: CASSQVAGSYPISGNTIYF
J gene: TRBJ2-1; clone size: .; D gene: TRBD2; CDR3 length: 16; V gene: TRBV5-1; CDR3 DNA: TGCGCCAGCAGACCGTCGGGCAGCGGGGGGGCCTATGAGCAGTTCTTC; CDR3 protein: CASRPSGSGGAYEQFF
J gene: TRBJ2-3; clone size: few; D gene: .; CDR3 length: 14; V gene: TRBV12-3/TRBV12-4; CDR3 DNA: TGTGCCAGCAGGGGTCGGGGGAGCTCAGATACGCAGTATTTT; CDR3 protein: CASRGRGSSDTQYF
J gene: TRBJ2-1; clone size: .; D gene: .; CDR3 length: 12; V gene: TRBV6-2/TRBV6-3; CDR3 DNA: TGTGCCAGCGGGGACTCCCTAGGGGGGCAGTTCTTC; CDR3 protein: CASGDSLGGQFF
J gene: TRBJ1-2; clone size: few; D gene: TRBD1; CDR3 length: 14; V gene: TRBV20-1; CDR3 DNA: TGCAGTGCTAGAGCGACAGGGGACCACTATGGCTACACCTTC; CDR3 protein: CSARATGDHYGYTF
J gene: TRBJ2-7; clone size: few; D gene: .; CDR3 length: 16; V gene: TRBV6-5; CDR3 DNA: TGTGCCAGCAGTTACGCTACGACTGGGGGGACCTACGAGCAGTACTTC; CDR3 protein: CASSYATTGGTYEQYF
J gene: TRBJ2-5; clone size: few; D gene: .; CDR3 length: 15; V gene: TRBV20-1; CDR3 DNA: TGCAGTGCTAGGGGAAGACAAGGGCCCCAAGAGACCCAGTACTTC; CDR3 protein: CSARGRQGPQETQYF
J gene: TRBJ2-3; clone size: .; D gene: TRBD2; CDR3 length: 18; V gene: TRBV4-3; CDR3 DNA: TGCGCCAGCAGCCAAGGCGGGACTAGCGGGCCGAGCACAGATACGCAGTATTTT; CDR3 protein: CASSQGGTSGPSTDTQYF
J gene: TRBJ2-3; clone size: few; D gene: TRBD1; CDR3 length: 16; V gene: TRBV5-1; CDR3 DNA: TGCGCCAGCAGCGGGGGACAGGGGTCTTACACAGATACGCAGTATTTT; CDR3 protein: CASSGGQGSYTDTQYF
J gene: TRBJ2-1; clone size: few; D gene: TRBD1; CDR3 length: 14; V gene: TRBV12-3/TRBV12-4; CDR3 DNA: TGTGCCAGCAGTTTATGGGACAGTTTTTATGAGCAGTTCTTC; CDR3 protein: CASSLWDSFYEQFF
J gene: TRBJ2-1; clone size: .; D gene: .; CDR3 length: 13; V gene: TRBV6-5; CDR3 DNA: TGTGCCAGCAGTTCGCCGGACTACAATGAGCAGTTCTTC; CDR3 protein: CASSSPDYNEQFF
J gene: TRBJ1-4; clone size: .; D gene: TRBD1; CDR3 length: 13; V gene: TRBV5-1; CDR3 DNA: TGCGCCAGCAGCCTAGGTGGGACAGCCGGGTTGTTTTTT; CDR3 protein: CASSLGGTAGLFF
J gene: TRBJ2-7; clone size: few; D gene: .; CDR3 length: 12; V gene: TRBV20-1; CDR3 DNA: TGCAGTGCTAGTTCCGAGGGGGACGAGCAGTACTTC; CDR3 protein: CSASSEGDEQYF
J gene: TRBJ1-2; clone size: .; D gene: TRBD1; CDR3 length: 14; V gene: TRBV6-5; CDR3 DNA: TGTGCCAGCAGTTATTTACAGGGGTCCGGCGGCTACACCTTC; CDR3 protein: CASSYLQGSGGYTF
J gene: TRBJ1-5; clone size: .; D gene: .; CDR3 length: 16; V gene: TRBV18; CDR3 DNA: TGTGCCAGCTCGCCCATCGCAGGGAGCGGCAATCAGCCCCAGCATTTT; CDR3 protein: CASSPIAGSGNQPQHF
J gene: TRBJ2-5; clone size: .; D gene: TRBD1; CDR3 length: 12; V gene: TRBV6-5; CDR3 DNA: TGTGCCAGCAGGACAGGGGCAGAGACCCAGTACTTC; CDR3 protein: CASRTGAETQYF
J gene: TRBJ1-5; clone size: .; D gene: .; CDR3 length: 19; V gene: TRBV20-1; CDR3 DNA: TGCAGTGCTAGAGATCCCCGCCAAGGGAGGGGGTATAGCAATCAGCCCCAGCATTTT; CDR3 protein: CSARDPRQGRGYSNQPQHF
J gene: TRBJ2-2; clone size: many; D gene: TRBD2; CDR3 length: 17; V gene: TRBV7-8; CDR3 DNA: TGTGCCAGCAGCTTAGCCCCGGGACTAGCGAGAACCGGGGAGCTGTTTTTT; CDR3 protein: CASSLAPGLARTGELFF
J gene: TRBJ2-2; clone size: .; D gene: .; CDR3 length: 13; V gene: TRBV3-1; CDR3 DNA: TGTGCCAGCAGCTTGGGGGATAACGGGGAGCTGTTTTTT; CDR3 protein: CASSLGDNGELFF
J gene: TRBJ1-4; clone size: .; D gene: TRBD1; CDR3 length: 15; V gene: TRBV4-1; CDR3 DNA: TGCGCCAGCAGCCTGGGACAGGGTCCCCGGGAAAAACTGTTTTTT; CDR3 protein: CASSLGQGPREKLFF
J gene: TRBJ2-1; clone size: .; D gene: TRBD1; CDR3 length: 12; V gene: TRBV20-1; CDR3 DNA: TGCAGCGTGGACAGGGGATACAATGAGCAGTTCTTC; CDR3 protein: CSVDRGYNEQFF
J gene: TRBJ2-3; clone size: .; D gene: .; CDR3 length: 18; V gene: TRBV29-1; CDR3 DNA: TGCAGCGTTGCGCGTGGGGGGTCTTCCTTTACTAGCACAGATACGCAGTATTTT; CDR3 protein: CSVARGGSSFTSTDTQYF
J gene: TRBJ2-3; clone size: few; D gene: .; CDR3 length: 14; V gene: TRBV30; CDR3 DNA: TGTGCCTGGAGTAGAGCGGGTTACACAGATACGCAGTATTTT; CDR3 protein: CAWSRAGYTDTQYF
J gene: TRBJ2-1; clone size: .; D gene: TRBD1; CDR3 length: 11; V gene: TRBV6-6; CDR3 DNA: TGTGCCACTGGGACAGGGCAGGGTGAATTCTTC; CDR3 protein: CATGTGQGEFF
J gene: TRBJ1-2; clone size: .; D gene: .; CDR3 length: 12; V gene: TRBV20-1; CDR3 DNA: TGCAGTGTGCAGGCGGGCAATGATGGCTACACCTTC; CDR3 protein: CSVQAGNDGYTF
J gene: TRBJ2-3; clone size: .; D gene: .; CDR3 length: 18; V gene: TRBV12-3/TRBV12-4; CDR3 DNA: TGTGCCAGCCGCCCCTCCCCCGGGACACCGCCGAGCACAGATACGCAGTATTTT; CDR3 protein: CASRPSPGTPPSTDTQYF
J gene: TRBJ2-5; clone size: many; D gene: .; CDR3 length: 15; V gene: TRBV10-3; CDR3 DNA: TGTGCCATCAGTGACCCCGACAGCTTTCAAGAGACCCAGTACTTC; CDR3 protein: CAISDPDSFQETQYF